This is a list of T cell receptor beta chains from one sample in a study of OX40 agonist ivuxolimab in advanced cancers. The assay was immunoSEQ multiplex PCR, and TCRdb's table has in-frame clones only and misses some. Found here are 65,000 to 95,000 clones, about nine tenths of them singletons; the top ten hold roughly 0.2%. Sequencing was performed on CD4+ or CD8+ T cells sorted from blood, taken in a trial of the OX40 agonist ivuxolimab. The receptors shown here come from an adult with an advanced solid tumor such as melanoma, head and neck, liver or kidney cancer. The CDR3 runs from the conserved cysteine through the conserved F or W. Each record gives: V gene, clone size, J gene, D gene, CDR3 protein, CDR3 DNA. D genes are given only for firm matches. Clone sizes are given selectively: once, few, many, or a class where the clone is expanded.

TRBV11-2	-	TRBJ2-2	-	CASSLGSWVGGELFF	TGTGCCAGCAGCTTAGGGTCGTGGGTAGGCGGGGAGCTGTTTTTT
TRBV18	once	TRBJ1-4	-	CASSPKEKLFF	TGTGCCAGCTCACCGAAGGAAAAACTGTTTTTT
TRBV5-1	-	TRBJ1-1	-	CASSLVWGANTEAFF	TGCGCCAGCAGCTTGGTTTGGGGGGCGAACACTGAAGCTTTCTTT
TRBV4-1	-	TRBJ2-1	-	CASSQVWGSYNEQFF	TGCGCCAGCAGCCAAGTGTGGGGCTCCTACAATGAGCAGTTCTTC
TRBV5-1	-	TRBJ1-4	-	CASSAGATNEKLFF	TGCGCCAGCAGCGCGGGGGCGACGAATGAAAAACTGTTTTTT
TRBV4-2	-	TRBJ2-1	TRBD2	CASSQLASGTYNEQFF	TGTGCCAGCAGCCAACTTGCTAGCGGGACCTACAATGAGCAGTTCTTC
TRBV5-4	-	TRBJ1-5	-	CASSLLGTQPQHF	TGTGCCAGCAGCTTACTGGGGACCCAGCCCCAGCATTTT
TRBV13	-	TRBJ2-7	-	CASSPSLRDITYEQYF	TGTGCCAGCAGCCCCTCTCTACGGGATATAACCTACGAGCAGTACTTC
TRBV13	-	TRBJ1-1	-	CASSLKGTSGTPEAFF	TGTGCCAGCAGCTTGAAGGGGACTAGCGGTACCCCTGAAGCTTTCTTT
TRBV6-5	-	TRBJ2-7	-	CASTLSAAHYEQYF	TGTGCCAGCACCCTGAGTGCAGCCCACTACGAGCAGTACTTC
TRBV10-2	-	TRBJ1-1	TRBD1	CASRPGQGVDTEAFF	TGCGCCAGCAGACCGGGACAGGGGGTGGACACTGAAGCTTTCTTT
TRBV6-1	-	TRBJ2-7	-	CASSEGLRYEQYF	TGTGCCAGCAGCGAGGGACTGCGCTACGAGCAGTACTTC
TRBV5-1	once	TRBJ1-5	TRBD1	CASSPQGADSNQPQHF	TGCGCCAGCAGCCCCCAGGGGGCAGATAGCAATCAGCCCCAGCATTTT
TRBV4-1	-	TRBJ1-2	-	CASSQDPGGRIGLHYGYTF	TGCGCCAGCAGCCAAGATCCGGGGGGGCGAATCGGGCTACACTATGGCTACACCTTC
TRBV2	-	TRBJ2-1	TRBD2	CASSEFASGVYNEQFF	TGTGCCAGCAGTGAATTCGCTAGCGGGGTGTACAATGAGCAGTTCTTC
TRBV6-1	-	TRBJ2-5	-	CASSDSSRSETQYF	TGTGCCAGCAGTGATTCCTCAAGGTCGGAGACCCAGTACTTC
TRBV29-1	-	TRBJ2-1	TRBD2	CSIIAGVDEQFF	TGCAGCATCATAGCGGGAGTGGATGAGCAGTTCTTC
TRBV5-1	-	TRBJ2-1	TRBD2	CASSLMPSGGNEQFF	TGCGCCAGCAGCTTGATGCCTAGCGGGGGTAATGAGCAGTTCTTC
TRBV7-9	once	TRBJ1-2	-	CASSSISNYGYTF	TGTGCCAGCAGCTCCATCTCTAACTATGGCTACACCTTC
TRBV5-1	once	TRBJ2-2	-	CASSLQVGGIGELFF	TGCGCCAGCAGCTTACAGGTGGGAGGAATCGGGGAGCTGTTTTTT
TRBV27	-	TRBJ2-1	TRBD2	CASSSSGRASYNEQFF	TGTGCCAGCAGTAGTAGCGGGAGGGCTTCCTACAATGAGCAGTTCTTC
TRBV7-9	-	TRBJ2-5	-	CASSLDGGLKTQYF	TGTGCCAGCAGCTTAGATGGGGGGCTCAAGACCCAGTACTTC
TRBV7-8	once	TRBJ2-7	TRBD2	CASSVLAGLHEQYF	TGTGCCAGCAGCGTCCTAGCGGGATTGCACGAGCAGTACTTC
TRBV2	few	TRBJ1-1	-	CASGGRMNTEAFF	TGTGCCAGCGGGGGCCGCATGAACACTGAAGCTTTCTTT
TRBV7-9	once	TRBJ1-1	-	CASSFPRNTEAFF	TGTGCCAGCAGCTTCCCCCGGAACACTGAAGCTTTCTTT